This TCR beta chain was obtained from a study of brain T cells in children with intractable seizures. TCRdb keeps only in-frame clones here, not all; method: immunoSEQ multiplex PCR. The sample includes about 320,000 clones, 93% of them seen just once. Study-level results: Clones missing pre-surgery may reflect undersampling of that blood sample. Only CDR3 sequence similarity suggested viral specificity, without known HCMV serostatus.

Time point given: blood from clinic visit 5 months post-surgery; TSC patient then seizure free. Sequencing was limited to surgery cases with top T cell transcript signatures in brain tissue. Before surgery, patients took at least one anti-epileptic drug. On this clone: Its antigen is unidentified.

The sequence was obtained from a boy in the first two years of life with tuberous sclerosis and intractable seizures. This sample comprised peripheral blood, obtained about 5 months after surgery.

The DNA of the CDR3 is TGTGCCAGCACCCGGGACAGGGAGATTAATGAGCAGTTCTTC. This codes for CASTRDREINEQFF. The chain joins TRBV11-1 to TRBJ2-1; 9 positions agree with TRBD1. CDR3 size: 14 residues. The V gene's germline CDR1 is SGHAT and CDR2 FQDESV (reference sequence). Trimming cost V 7 bases and J 7 bases; bases outside gene matches: 8.